Listed below are T cell receptor beta chains from one sample, sequenced in a study of T cell repertoires in cytomegalovirus infection. TCRdb analysed the reads with MiXCR anew, one entry per CDR3 protein. The sample carries about 490,000 distinct CDR3 sequences, 26% recorded once. Sequenced sample: PBMCs. These receptors were obtained from a human donor in good health (CMV status not recorded). Some clones in this sample may be carry-over from other donors' samples. CDR3s include the opening cysteine and the closing phenylalanine or tryptophan.

TRBJ2-1 TRBV28 CASSFLGLANEQFF
TRBJ1-6 TRBV28 CASSLSGTGGRSPLHF
TRBJ2-1 TRBV7-9 CASSLVASYNEQFF
TRBJ2-6 TRBV29-1 CSVEEGDRWGSGANVLTF
TRBJ2-1 TRBV6-5 CASSGLAGEQFF
TRBJ1-6 TRBV20-1 CSARGRRANSPLHF
TRBJ2-7 TRBV29-1 CSFSWGSRADYEQYF
TRBJ2-3 TRBV29-1 CSVGPSGRADTQYF
TRBJ2-3 TRBV11-2 CASSPPAPPGTDTQYF
TRBJ1-1 TRBV6-1 CASSYHNRGGTEAFF
TRBJ2-5 TRBV24-1 CATSDHAGQGGTQYF
TRBJ2-3 TRBV10-3 CAAASGLTDTQYF
TRBJ2-3 TRBV5-4 CASSFGPFSTDTQYF
TRBJ2-1 TRBV4-1 CASSKGIGTSGYNEQFF
TRBJ1-1 TRBV4-2 CASSQSENTEAFF
TRBJ2-5 TRBV20-1 CSARQGTETQYF
TRBJ2-3 TRBV7-6 CASSFGPRFTDTQYF
TRBJ2-1 TRBV12-3/TRBV12-4 CASNPAGGEAIEQFF
TRBJ2-5 TRBV7-2 CASSLGFGTGGQETQYF
TRBJ2-1 TRBV7-9 CASSLPGLAATDNEQFF
TRBJ2-7 TRBV20-1 CSAPLAGGWEQYF
TRBJ1-2 TRBV7-9 CASRSYRELHGYTF
TRBJ2-1 TRBV4-1 CASSQVGVAPDEQFF
TRBJ2-4 TRBV6-1 CASRIGNIQYF